These 27 T cell receptor beta chains came from one sample sequenced in a study of PD-L1 blockade in urothelial cancer. The repertoire was sequenced with immunoSEQ multiplex PCR; TCRdb's copy has only in-frame clones and lacks some. The sample consists of more than 40,000 clones, 75% to 90% of them appearing once. Described time point: pretreatment peripheral blood. The input for sequencing was PBMCs, taken around atezolizumab (anti-PD-L1) treatment. These receptor sequences come from a man aged 45-65 years with urothelial cancer.

The chain couples TRBV6-4 to TRBJ1-5; 8 bases map to TRBD1. The V gene end was trimmed by 2 bases and the J gene end by 6 bases; junction bases not matched to a gene: 6. CDR1 MRHNA and CDR2 SNTAGT come from the germline V gene. The CDR3 has 15 amino acids. CDR3 sequence reads: CASSDAAGTGQPQHF. The CDR3 DNA reads as TGTGCCAGCAGTGACGCGGCGGGGACAGGTCAGCCCCAGCATTTT.

The V gene is TRBV6-1, the J gene TRBJ1-1, with D maybe TRBD1 (6 bases). Germline V lookup: CDR1 MNHNS, CDR2 SASEGT. The CDR3 loop spans 14 amino acids. The ends were cut back, 6 bases at V and 3 bases at J, with 14 bases in the middle. As DNA, the CDR3 is TGTGCCAGCAGAAGGCAGGGGTTAGACACTGAAGCTTTCTTT. Translated: CASRRQGLDTEAFF.

The chain employs TRBV6-5 and TRBJ2-3, with a tentative D call TRBD2 (6 bases). The CDR3 has 12 residues. V lost 4 bases and J lost 7, with 9 bases in between. Germline CDR1 is MNHEY and CDR2 is SVGAGI. The CDR3 DNA follows: TGTGCCAGCAGTTGGGGGAGGAATACGCAGTATTTT. Residues: CASSWGRNTQYF.

The chain links TRBV2 to TRBJ2-5; D gene ambiguous. V lost 8 bases and J lost 3, with 10 bases in between. CDR1 and CDR2 (germline): SNHLY, FYNNEI. CDR3 length: 12 amino acids. CDR3 loop: CASAQAKETQYF. For the CDR3, the DNA is TGTGCCAGCGCGCAGGCCAAAGAGACCCAGTACTTC.

The chain has TRBV27 and TRBJ1-1; 8 nucleotides match TRBD1. This CDR3 spans 14 amino acids. Germline CDR1 MNHEY, CDR2 SMNVEV (reference sequence). The V and J ends lost 6 bases and 2 bases, in that order; junction bases with no gene match: 5. CDR3 loop: CASRRGQANTEAFF. The CDR3, as DNA: TGTGCCAGCAGGAGGGGACAGGCAAACACTGAAGCTTTCTTT.

The chain couples TRBV5-8 to TRBJ2-5; possible D gene TRBD1, 5 bases. The length of the CDR3 is 14 residues. Germline V gene data show CDR1 as SGHTS and CDR2 as YDEGEE. V lost 0 bases, J lost 2 bases, and 8 bases lay in between. The CDR3 here is CASSLGQLQETQYF. The DNA for the CDR3 is TGTGCCAGCAGCTTGGGACAGCTTCAAGAGACCCAGTACTTC.

This clone has just one count. The rearrangement joins TRBV18 to TRBJ1-5, with D possibly matching TRBD1 (5 bases). The germline V gene encodes CDR1 KGHSH and CDR2 LQKENI. The CDR3 sequence is 16 residues long. Between the trimmed V and J ends, which lost 3 bases and 4 bases, there was a span of 16 bases. This chain's CDR3 is CASSPQGMPKNQPQHF. The CDR3 DNA reads TGTGCCAGCTCACCCCAGGGTATGCCTAAAAATCAGCCCCAGCATTTT.

The J gene is TRBJ2-1, the V gene TRBV4-1, with D perhaps TRBD2 (6 bases). The CDR3 runs 14 residues. Germline V lookup: CDR1 MGHRA, CDR2 YSYEKL. Trimming stripped 2 bases from V and 4 bases from J, with 9 bases between. The DNA of the CDR3 is TGCGCCAGCAGCCAATGGGGACTGTACAATGAGCAGTTCTTC. This sequence encodes CASSQWGLYNEQFF.

V is TRBV6-5 and J is TRBJ1-2; 8 nucleotides line up with TRBD1. The CDR3 has 14 residues. Trimming at V came to 7 bases and at J to 8 bases, leaving 12 bases not matched to a gene. The germline CDR1 and CDR2 sequences are MNHEY and SVGAGI. The CDR3, as DNA: TGTGCCAGCACGCCCGAGGTCGACAGGGGAGGCTACACCTTC. Its translation is CASTPEVDRGGYTF.

This rearrangement joins TRBV10-1 to TRBJ2-4; D is undetermined. Germline CDR1 reads WNHNN; CDR2 reads SYGVQD (reference sequence). This CDR3 has 13 amino acids. V was shortened by 2 bases and J by 3 bases, with 5 bases between the two germline ends. The CDR3 sequence: CASSENGKNIQYF. The CDR3, as DNA: TGCGCCAGCAGTGAGAACGGCAAAAACATTCAGTACTTC.

The chain links TRBV2 to TRBJ2-1; D not resolved. Deletions cut 0 bases from V and 9 bases from J, with 12 bases between. The germline CDR1 and CDR2 sequences are SNHLY and FYNNEI. This CDR3 is 14 amino acids long. The CDR3 DNA follows: TGTGCCAGCAGTGAAGCGCTTCAGGAAGGTGAGCAGTTCTTC. Its protein product is CASSEALQEGEQFF.

CDR3 residues: CASSISGADEKLFF. Written as DNA, the CDR3 is TGTGCCAGTAGTATTTCAGGGGCGGATGAAAAACTGTTTTTT. The chain joins TRBV19 to TRBJ1-4, with D possibly matching TRBD1 (6 bases). From germline, CDR1 is LNHDA and CDR2 SQIVND (reference sequence). The length of the CDR3 is 14 residues. The germline V and J ends were trimmed by 3 bases and 6 bases, with 11 bases remaining between them.

The rearrangement joins TRBV4-1 to TRBJ2-3; the match to TRBD2 covers 7 bases. CDR1 and CDR2 (germline): MGHRA, YSYEKL. V lost 6 bases, J lost 3 bases, and 9 bases stayed unmatched. CDR3 length equals 15 residues. The DNA of the CDR3 is TGCGCCAGCAGAGCAGATAGCGGGCGAACAGATACGCAGTATTTT. Amino acid sequence: CASRADSGRTDTQYF.

The V and J genes are TRBV19 and TRBJ2-1; 7 positions match TRBD1. The CDR3 has 13 residues. Unmatched junction bases numbered 5, after V lost 7 bases and J lost 5 bases. Germline V CDR1 and CDR2: LNHDA, SQIVND (reference sequence). Written as DNA, the CDR3 is TGTGCCAGTAAAGACAGGGACCACAATGAGCAGTTCTTC. Translated: CASKDRDHNEQFF.

The chain uses TRBV6-1 and TRBJ2-5; 8 positions match TRBD1. The CDR3 has 13 amino acids. After removal of 8 bases from V and 2 bases from J, the junction contained 4 bases not matched to a gene. Germline assignment: CDR1 MNHNS and CDR2 SASEGT. CDR3 nucleotides: TGTGCCAGCGCGGGGACAGGACAAGAGACCCAGTACTTC. Translation gives CASAGTGQETQYF.

The chain recombines TRBV7-6 with TRBJ2-1; D is uncertain. This CDR3 has 11 amino acids. The V gene lost 5 bases and the J gene lost 8 bases, with 7 bases spanning the gap. Germline values: CDR1 SGHVS, CDR2 FNYEAQ. The CDR3 protein is CASSLEDEQFF. The CDR3 coding sequence is TGTGCCAGCAGCCTCGAGGATGAGCAGTTCTTC. The whole variable domain, remainder taken from reference TRBV7-6 and TRBJ2-1, is GAGVSQSPRYKVTKRGQDVALRCDPISGHVSLYWYRQALGQGPEFLTYFNYEAQQDKSGLPNDRFSAERPEGSISTLTIQRTEQRDSAMYRCASSLEDEQFFGPGTRLTVL.

The chain joins TRBV25-1 to TRBJ2-3; a possible D gene is TRBD2 (5 bases). From germline, CDR1 is MGHDK and CDR2 SYGVNS. The CDR3 is made up of 15 amino acids. V lost 1 base and J lost 0, with 8 bases in between. The CDR3 DNA is TGTGCCAGCAGTGAATCTGGACTTAGCACAGATACGCAGTATTTT. It is translated as CASSESGLSTDTQYF.

This clone was observed once. This chain connects TRBV6-6 to TRBJ1-2; TRBD1 is a possible D gene (6 bases). Germline assignment: CDR1 MNHNY and CDR2 SVGAGI (reference sequence). The CDR3 spans 11 residues. The germline V and J ends were trimmed by 6 bases and 8 bases, with 10 bases remaining between them. CDR3 DNA: TGTGCCAGCAGCAACAGGGACGGCTACACCTTC. This codes for CASSNRDGYTF.

The gene calls are TRBV6-1 and TRBJ2-3; 10 bases are a match to TRBD1. Germline CDR1 reads MNHNS; CDR2 reads SASEGT. The CDR3 contains 14 residues. The V gene end was trimmed by 7 bases and the J gene end by 4 bases; junction bases not matched to a gene: 5. CDR3 in amino acids: CASIRQGASDTQYF. The CDR3 DNA reads TGTGCCAGCATTAGACAGGGGGCTTCAGATACGCAGTATTTT.

The chain combines TRBV29-1 with TRBJ2-5; 14 nucleotides line up with TRBD2. The CDR3 is 17 amino acids. Germline assignment: CDR1 SQVTM and CDR2 ANQGSEA. Losses at the gene ends were 4 bases for V and 3 bases for J; bases not matched to a gene: 10. CDR3 sequence: CSVVFRMGLAGEETQYF. The CDR3 coding sequence is TGCAGCGTTGTCTTCAGAATGGGACTAGCGGGGGAAGAGACCCAGTACTTC.

V gene TRBV6-1 combines with J gene TRBJ2-7; TRBD2 might be the D (6 bases). The CDR3 runs to 13 residues. CDR1 is MNHNS, CDR2 SASEGT, per germline. V was pared by 6 bases and J by 9 bases, with 18 bases between. The CDR3 region is CASREISLEGQYF. Written as DNA, the CDR3 is TGTGCCAGCAGAGAGATTAGCTTGGAGGGGCAGTACTTC.

The chain couples TRBV27 to TRBJ1-1, with D perhaps matching TRBD1 (5 bases). Looked up from germline, CDR1 is MNHEY and CDR2 is SMNVEV (reference sequence). The CDR3 is 14 amino acids. Deletions cut 2 bases from V and 3 bases from J, with 10 bases between. In DNA form, the CDR3 reads TGTGCCAGCAGTTTAGCAGGGATGTACACTGAAGCTTTCTTT. This translates into CASSLAGMYTEAFF.

The J gene is TRBJ1-6, the V gene TRBV18, with unresolved D. CDR3 length: 14 amino acids. Trimming took off 2 bases at V and 6 bases at J, with 8 bases between the two ends. Per germline, CDR1 KGHSH and CDR2 LQKENI. The CDR3 reads CASSPETSNSPLHF. The CDR3, as DNA: TGTGCCAGCTCACCAGAGACATCTAATTCACCCCTCCACTTT.

V gene TRBV9 combines with J gene TRBJ2-7, with TRBD2 identical over 8 bases. V gave up 1 base and J gave up 5 bases; unmatched junction bases: 14. This CDR3 contains 17 residues. Germline V gives CDR1 SGDLS, CDR2 YYNGEE. The CDR3 DNA reads as TGTGCCAGCAGCGTACGGGGGATAGCGGGACCATTCGACGAGCAGTACTTC. As protein: CASSVRGIAGPFDEQYF.

J is TRBJ2-7 and V is TRBV5-4, with 10 bases identical to TRBD2. V dropped 1 base and J dropped 4; count of bases not matched to a gene: 2. The germline CDR1 and CDR2 sequences are SGHNT and YYREEE (reference sequence). The CDR3 length is 14 residues. The CDR3 here is CASSLNSGGYEQYV. The CDR3 DNA is TGTGCCAGCAGCTTGAATAGCGGGGGGTACGAGCAGTACGTC.

About this clone: The junction and the germline gene differ at one end; a read error may be behind it. The chain links TRBV20-1 to TRBJ2-1; TRBD1 aligns across 8 bases. CDR3 length equals 11 residues. In germline, CDR1 is DFQATT, CDR2 SNEGSKA (reference sequence). The CDR3 DNA sequence: TGCAGTGCTGCCAGGGGGCCACGGTTACTCTTC. As protein: CSAARGPRLLF.

The V call is TRBV6-4, the J call TRBJ1-6; possibly TRBD1 for D (6 bases). The CDR3 spans 15 residues. Germline V gives CDR1 MRHNA, CDR2 SNTAGT. V was shortened by 0 bases and J by 4 bases, with 7 bases between the two germline ends. This chain's CDR3 is CASSDSQGYNSPLHF. CDR3 coding DNA: TGTGCCAGCAGTGACTCGCAGGGGTATAATTCACCCCTCCACTTT.